This T cell receptor (beta chain) derives from a study of a mutant IDH1 vaccine in newly diagnosed glioma (dated by TCRdb to 2020 to 2022). A note on the overall study: Eight vaccinations were administered to patients in weeks 1, 3, 5, 7, 11, 15, 19 and 23, corresponding to visits V03 through V10. Vaccination was initiated 4-6 weeks after radiotherapy alone, or concurrently with temozolomide cycles in the chemotherapy-containing groups. Of the roughly 34 treated patients, 62.5% were male and around 38% were female, and a mean age of approximately 40 years was recorded. Before enrollment, patients had received standard therapy of radiotherapy alone, temozolomide alone, or radiochemotherapy with temozolomide; most received the combination. Peripheral blood samples were drawn at six visits, namely V03 (baseline), V05, V07, V10, V12 and V13. Longitudinal TCRB deep sequencing was done for 25 treated patients, wherever samples were available for exploratory analyses. On the study overall, not on this receptor specifically: PBMC samples for TCRB deep sequencing were selected based on availability. Changes in the top peripheral T cell clonotypes picked up by TCRB sequencing did not appear to be linked to pseudoprogression. According to the authors, sample limitations meant that analyses of patient blood samples could not be reproduced. Across multiple MHC alleles, vaccine-induced immune responses were seen in more than 90% of patients.

Interpreted using the paper, the time point label stands for: week 11, during vaccination. Each vaccine dose, consisting of 300 ug of a 20-mer mutant IDH1 peptide in Montanide, was administered subcutaneously with topical imiquimod. The donors had newly diagnosed IDH1-mutant astrocytomas of WHO grade 3 or 4 that showed loss of nuclear ATRX. The samples were drawn from NOA16, a multicentre, single-arm, open-label phase I trial in Germany that tested a mutant IDH1 peptide vaccine in humans for the first time. Genomic DNA for TCRB sequencing was isolated from EDTA blood with the DNeasy Blood and Tissue Kit. The method was the immunoSEQ multiplex PCR assay. Following the manufacturer's protocol, the hsTCRB Kit was used to amplify rearranged TCR beta chain sequences. Sequencing of TCRB libraries was carried out on an Illumina MiSeq. Regarding the original processing steps: The proprietary platform of the kit vendor was used for demultiplexing, trimming and gene mapping. Sourced from immuneACCESS, this table was stored by TCRdb with only in-frame sequences that have V and J called. A share of the clones is absent; for the studies checked, an unresolved V gene accounts for under half, and the remainder has no known explanation. V and J calls and clone size are given by that table; D and trimming were obtained from the DNA. The sample has tens of thousands of clones on record, 70% to 85% of them singletons. 9% to 10% of the sample lies in the top ten.

For this clone: No cognate antigen has been identified for it. One base away there is no much larger clone; base qualities are not given.

The TCR was taken from a woman in her 50s with glioma. Sequencing was performed on PBMCs, taken from a glioma patient whose treatment included an IDH1 peptide vaccine.

The CDR3 region reads CASIDSSSTNEKLFF. The sequenced DNA is TGTGCCAGCATAGACAGTTCTTCAACTAATGAAAAACTGTTTTTT. Recombination connected TRBV25-1 to TRBJ1-4; TRBD1 is possibly the D segment (5 matching bases). Reading the germline V gene gives CDR1 MGHDK and CDR2 SYGVNS. Reading from cysteine to phenylalanine, the CDR3 counts 15 amino acids. The DNA shown is the 45-base CDR3, in frame from base 1. The germline ends are 12 bases apart after V is trimmed by 7 bases and J by 0 bases.